The present entry profiles one TCR beta chain with its context. No antigen is known for it. The record has no base qualities; no much larger clone is one base away. The receptor library was made with 5' RACE. This sample was sequenced with an Illumina HiSeq 2500. A second PCR of about 7 to 12 cycles was run with a J-beta primer mix and a sample-barcoded 5' primer. Each TCR beta cDNA molecule received a unique molecular identifier from a template-switch 5' adaptor carrying 12 random nucleotides. Each sample yielded at least 2.5 million CDR3-containing paired-end reads. First-strand cDNA was synthesized from all RNA with the Mint cDNA synthesis kit, primed by a TRBC-specific oligonucleotide. All cDNA was treated with uracil-DNA glycosylase and then went through a first 18-cycle PCR with the universal primers M1SS and BC2_uni_R. The study's own analysis went as follows. Each sample was normalized by randomly selecting 1 million high-quality reads, each carrying a distinct molecular identifier. Instead of being binned into consensus sequences, reads with shared molecular identifiers were discarded. MiTCR, with a Q25 quality threshold and the strictest error-elimination algorithm, was used for CDR3 identification, clonotype clustering and error correction. A nonparametric unseen species model using Euler transformation provided a lower-bound estimate of total TCR beta diversity. TCRdb handled the public reads itself, with Q25 trimming in fastp and clone calling in MiXCR, and kept productive beta chains. For every CDR3 protein sequence, its rows merge into one entry that carries the most common genes and DNA. None of the V and J calls come from the authors' own analysis; TCRdb made them. A total of 1 million to 1.2 million distinct CDR3 sequences appear in this sample, around two fifths of them only once. About an eighth of the sample comes from the top ten.

The entry originates in a study of blood T cells in healthy people across ages (dated by TCRdb to the mid-2010s). About the investigation overall: In model experiments, template switching captured roughly one uniquely barcoded TCR beta cDNA molecule for every two T cells. To track age-related changes in TCR beta repertoire diversity, the study relied on deep sequencing normalized with unique cDNA molecular identifiers. The donors were divided into four age groups: young (average around 16 years), middle-aged (about 40), aged (roughly 66) and long-lived (around 80). To avoid experimental bias, donors of different ages were randomly spread across the sequencing lanes. For two donors (one aged 18 to 29 and one aged 80 or older), the study analyzed two additional independent replicas of 1 million unique cDNA reads from the same blood draw. Results and caveats for the whole study, not just this receptor: Estimates of total diversity based on one million sequenced T cells were regarded as lower bounds and as underestimates. A strong correlation was found between observed TCR beta diversity and the percentage of naive T cells measured by flow cytometry. As age increased, observed TCR beta diversity per million T cells dropped in a roughly linear way, and a significant reduction was already evident by age 40. Compared with the aged group, the long-lived group had more naive CD4+ T cells, fewer expanded clones and increased TCR diversity, a pattern suggesting age selection. Conclusive comparison of naive and antigen-experienced compartments was prevented by the profiling of bulk unsorted PBMCs. Because the CMV infection status of the donors was unknown, age-related changes in expanded clonotypes may potentially have been confounded.

Systemically healthy Caucasian individuals from Russia, approximately 39 in total and aged roughly 6 to 95 years, were included as donors. Roughly 11 milliliters of peripheral blood were drawn from each donor into EDTA-treated Vacutainer tubes. PBMCs were isolated by Ficoll-Paque density-gradient centrifugation, with at least 7 million obtained per sample. Total RNA, at least 5 micrograms per sample, was extracted from PBMCs with Trizol reagent. For every donor, flow cytometry on a PBMC aliquot measured the percentage of naive CD45RAhigh/CD27high T cells. The CDR3 runs 12 amino acids, cysteine and phenylalanine included. The read is trimmed to its CDR3 DNA, 36 bases read in frame from base 1. The germline V gene sets CDR1 to SNHLY and CDR2 to FYNNEI.

Sequenced: blood. This sequence uses TRBV2 and TRBJ2-5; the D gene cannot be resolved reliably. The J call may be wrong; the DNA end is better matched by TRBJ2-7. The source is a man between 18 and 29 years old in good health. The CDR3 here reads CASSTAYYEQYF. Here is the DNA: TGTGCCAGCAGCACAGCTTACTACGAGCAGTACTTC.